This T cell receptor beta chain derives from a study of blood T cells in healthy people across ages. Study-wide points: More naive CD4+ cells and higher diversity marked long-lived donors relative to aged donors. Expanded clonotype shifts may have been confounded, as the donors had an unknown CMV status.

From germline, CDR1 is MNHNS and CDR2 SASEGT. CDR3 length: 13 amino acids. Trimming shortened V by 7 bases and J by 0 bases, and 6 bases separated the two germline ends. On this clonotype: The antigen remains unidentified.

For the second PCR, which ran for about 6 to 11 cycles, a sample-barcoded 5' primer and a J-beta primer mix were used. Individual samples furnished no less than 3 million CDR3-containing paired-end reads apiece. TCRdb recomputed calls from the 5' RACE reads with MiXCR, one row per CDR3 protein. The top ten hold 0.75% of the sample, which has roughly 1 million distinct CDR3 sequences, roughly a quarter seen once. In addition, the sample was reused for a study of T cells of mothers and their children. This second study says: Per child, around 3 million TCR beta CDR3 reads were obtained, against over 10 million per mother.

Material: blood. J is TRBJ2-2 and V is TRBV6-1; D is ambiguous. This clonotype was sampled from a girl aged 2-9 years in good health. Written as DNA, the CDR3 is TGTGCCAGCATCCAGACGAACACCGGGGAGCTGTTTTTT. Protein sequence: CASIQTNTGELFF.